This T cell receptor (beta chain) was sequenced for a study of human T cells and chemical hapten exposure. Points from the study as a whole: Sensitizing to DPC left TCRs with a frequency above 1 in 1000 unaltered. The immune response of these alopecia patients might not match healthy individuals'.

With V trimmed by 2 bases and J by 7 bases, 14 bases remained unmatched. Germline V gene sequence: CDR1 SGHTA, CDR2 FQGNSA. This CDR3 comprises 17 residues. This clonotype was seen only a few times. The antigen is not known. Time point denoted: patch test 3, about 24 weeks after DPC sensitization. Treatment specified: therapeutic diphenylcyclopropenone sensitization with weekly scalp DPC. The library put unique molecular identifiers onto individual cDNA molecules. In the study's own analysis: The number of TCRs in each sample had a median of roughly 100,000 and spanned about 23,224 to 700,000. TCRdb re-called the RACE reads with MiXCR, one entry per CDR3 protein. TCRdb, rather than the study authors, made the V and J calls. The sample carries 95,000 to 150,000 distinct CDR3 sequences, 11% recorded once.

The genes are TRBV7-2 and TRBJ1-5; 7 positions match TRBD1. The input for sequencing was whole blood, taken in connection with sensitization to the hapten diphenylcyclopropenone (DPC). The sequence was collected from a woman aged 45-59 years with alopecia areata. Some clones in this sample may be carry-over from other donors' samples. CDR3 region: CASSLYPPWDSRQPQHF. CDR3 sequence (DNA): TGTGCCAGCAGCTTATATCCACCGTGGGACAGCAGACAGCCCCAGCATTTT.